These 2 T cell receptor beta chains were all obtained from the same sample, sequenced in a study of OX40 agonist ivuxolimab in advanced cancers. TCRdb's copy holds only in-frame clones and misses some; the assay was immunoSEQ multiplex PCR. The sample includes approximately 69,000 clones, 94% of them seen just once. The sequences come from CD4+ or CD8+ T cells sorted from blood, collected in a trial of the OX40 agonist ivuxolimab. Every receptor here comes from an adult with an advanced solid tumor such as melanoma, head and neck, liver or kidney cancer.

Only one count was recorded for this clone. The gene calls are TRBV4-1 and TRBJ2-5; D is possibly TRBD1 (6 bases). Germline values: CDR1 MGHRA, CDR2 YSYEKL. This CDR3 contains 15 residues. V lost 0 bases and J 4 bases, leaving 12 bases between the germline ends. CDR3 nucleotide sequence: TGCGCCAGCAGCCAAGATCAAACAGGGCTAGAGACCCAGTACTTC. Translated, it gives CASSQDQTGLETQYF.

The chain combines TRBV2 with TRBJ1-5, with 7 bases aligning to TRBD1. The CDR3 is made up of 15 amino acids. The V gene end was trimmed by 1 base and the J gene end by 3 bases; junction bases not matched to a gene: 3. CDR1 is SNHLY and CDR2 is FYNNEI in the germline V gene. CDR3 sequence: CASSEEGAYNQPQHF. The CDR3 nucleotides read TGTGCCAGCAGTGAAGAGGGGGCCTACAATCAGCCCCAGCATTTT.